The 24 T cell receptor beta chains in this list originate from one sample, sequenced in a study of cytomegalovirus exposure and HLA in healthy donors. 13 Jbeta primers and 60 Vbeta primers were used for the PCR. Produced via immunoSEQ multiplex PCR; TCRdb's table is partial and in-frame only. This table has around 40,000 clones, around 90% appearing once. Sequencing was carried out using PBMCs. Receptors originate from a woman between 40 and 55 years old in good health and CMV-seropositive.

In DNA, the CDR3 is TGTGCCAGTAGATACAGGGAGGGGGACAATCAGCCCCAGCATTTT. It yields the protein CASRYREGDNQPQHF. The gene calls are TRBV19 and TRBJ1-5, with TRBD1 as a possible D gene (6 bases). Trimming cost V 6 bases and J 3 bases, with 15 bases left between them. This CDR3 is 15 amino acids long. Per the germline V gene, CDR1 is LNHDA and CDR2 is SQIVND (reference sequence).

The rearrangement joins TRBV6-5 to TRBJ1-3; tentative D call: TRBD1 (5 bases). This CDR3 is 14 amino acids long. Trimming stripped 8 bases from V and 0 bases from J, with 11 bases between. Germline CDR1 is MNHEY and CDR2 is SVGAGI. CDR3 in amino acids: CASHDRDSGNTIYF. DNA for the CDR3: TGTGCCAGCCACGACAGAGACTCTGGAAACACCATATATTTT.

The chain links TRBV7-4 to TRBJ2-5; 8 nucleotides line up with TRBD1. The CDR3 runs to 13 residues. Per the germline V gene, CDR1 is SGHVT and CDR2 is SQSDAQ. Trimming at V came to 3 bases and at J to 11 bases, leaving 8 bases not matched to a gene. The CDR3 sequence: CASSFPSHRGQYF. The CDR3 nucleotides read TGTGCCAGCAGCTTCCCATCCCACAGGGGGCAGTACTTC.

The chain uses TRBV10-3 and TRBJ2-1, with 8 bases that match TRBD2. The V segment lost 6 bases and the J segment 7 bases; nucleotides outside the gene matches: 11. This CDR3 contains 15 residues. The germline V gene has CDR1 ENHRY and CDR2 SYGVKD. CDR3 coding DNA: TGTGCCATCAGCGAATTTCATCCGGGGGGGAATGAGCAGTTCTTC. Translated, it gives CAISEFHPGGNEQFF.

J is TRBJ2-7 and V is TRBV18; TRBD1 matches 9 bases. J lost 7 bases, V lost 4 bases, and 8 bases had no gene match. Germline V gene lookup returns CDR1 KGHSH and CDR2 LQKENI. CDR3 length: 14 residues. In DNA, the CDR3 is TGTGCCAGCTCACAGGGGACAGGGACCTGGGAGCAGTACTTC. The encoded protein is CASSQGTGTWEQYF.

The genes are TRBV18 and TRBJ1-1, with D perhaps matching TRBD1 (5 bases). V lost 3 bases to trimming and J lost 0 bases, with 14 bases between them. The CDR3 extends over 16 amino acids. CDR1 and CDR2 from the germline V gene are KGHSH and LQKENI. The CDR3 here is CASSPGAGTMNTEAFF. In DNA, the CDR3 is TGTGCCAGCTCACCTGGAGCGGGGACCATGAACACTGAAGCTTTCTTT.

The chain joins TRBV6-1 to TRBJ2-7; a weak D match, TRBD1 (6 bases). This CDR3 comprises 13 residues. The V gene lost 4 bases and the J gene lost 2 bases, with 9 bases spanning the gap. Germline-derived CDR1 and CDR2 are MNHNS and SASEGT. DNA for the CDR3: TGTGCCAGCAGTGTGACAGGCCCCTACGAGCAGTACTTC. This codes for CASSVTGPYEQYF.

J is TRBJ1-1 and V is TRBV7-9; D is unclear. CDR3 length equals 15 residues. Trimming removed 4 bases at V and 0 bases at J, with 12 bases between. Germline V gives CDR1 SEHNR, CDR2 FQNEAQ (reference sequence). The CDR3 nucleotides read TGTGCCAGCAGCTCCCTCGGGATCGTGAACACTGAAGCTTTCTTT. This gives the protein CASSSLGIVNTEAFF.

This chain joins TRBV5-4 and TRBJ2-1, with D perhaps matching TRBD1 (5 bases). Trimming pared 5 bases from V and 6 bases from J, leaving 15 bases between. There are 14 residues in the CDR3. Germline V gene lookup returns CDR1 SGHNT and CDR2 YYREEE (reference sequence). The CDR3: CASRLDRSPNEQFF. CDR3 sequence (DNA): TGTGCCAGCAGATTAGACAGATCTCCCAATGAGCAGTTCTTC.

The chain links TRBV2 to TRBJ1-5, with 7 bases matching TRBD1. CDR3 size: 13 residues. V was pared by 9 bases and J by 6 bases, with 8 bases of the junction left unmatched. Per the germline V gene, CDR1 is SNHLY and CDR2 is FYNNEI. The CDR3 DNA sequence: TGTGCCAGTCAGGGGGAGTTAGGTCAGCCCCAGCATTTT. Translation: CASQGELGQPQHF.

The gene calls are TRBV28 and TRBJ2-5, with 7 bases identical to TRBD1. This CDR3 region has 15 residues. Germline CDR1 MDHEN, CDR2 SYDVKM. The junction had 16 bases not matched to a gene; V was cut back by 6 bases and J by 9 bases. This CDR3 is CASSPQGEFNRAQYF. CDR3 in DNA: TGTGCCAGCAGCCCCCAGGGGGAATTTAATCGGGCCCAGTACTTC.

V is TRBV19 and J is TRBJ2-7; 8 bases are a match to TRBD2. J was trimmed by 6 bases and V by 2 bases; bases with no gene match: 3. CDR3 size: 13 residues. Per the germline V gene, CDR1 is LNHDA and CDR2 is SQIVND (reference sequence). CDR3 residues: CASSIIAGPEQYF. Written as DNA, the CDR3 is TGTGCCAGTAGTATAATAGCGGGACCCGAGCAGTACTTC.

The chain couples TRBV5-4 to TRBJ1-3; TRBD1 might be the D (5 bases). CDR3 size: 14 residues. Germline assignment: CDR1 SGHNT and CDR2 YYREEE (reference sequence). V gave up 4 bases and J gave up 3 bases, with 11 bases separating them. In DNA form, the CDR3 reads TGTGCCAGCAGCCAAGGGACTGTTGGAAACACCATATATTTT. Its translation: CASSQGTVGNTIYF. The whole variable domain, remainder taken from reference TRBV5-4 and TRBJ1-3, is ETGVTQSPTHLIKTRGQQVTLRCSSQSGHNTVSWYQQALGQGPQFIFQYYREEENGRGNFPPRFSGLQFPNYSSELNVNALELDDSALYLCASSQGTVGNTIYFGEGSWLTVV.

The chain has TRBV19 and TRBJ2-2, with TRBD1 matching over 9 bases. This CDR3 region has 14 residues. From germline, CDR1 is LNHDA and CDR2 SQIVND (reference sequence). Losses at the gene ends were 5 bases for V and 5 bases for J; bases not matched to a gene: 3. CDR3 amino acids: CASSSQGATGELFF. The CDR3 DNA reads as TGTGCCAGTAGTTCACAGGGGGCAACCGGGGAGCTGTTTTTT.

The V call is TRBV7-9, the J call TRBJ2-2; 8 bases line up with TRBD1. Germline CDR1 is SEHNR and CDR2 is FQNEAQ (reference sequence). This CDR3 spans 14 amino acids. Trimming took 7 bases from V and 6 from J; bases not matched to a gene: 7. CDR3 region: CASTRQGIPGELFF. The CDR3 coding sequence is TGTGCCAGCACCCGACAGGGGATTCCCGGGGAGCTGTTTTTT.

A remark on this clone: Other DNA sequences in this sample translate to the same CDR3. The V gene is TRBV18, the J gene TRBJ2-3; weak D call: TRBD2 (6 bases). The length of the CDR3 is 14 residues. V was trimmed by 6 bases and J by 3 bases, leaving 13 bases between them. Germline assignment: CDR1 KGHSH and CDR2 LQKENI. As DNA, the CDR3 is TGTGCCAGCTCGCCCTCCGGGAGTACAGATACGCAGTATTTT. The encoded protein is CASSPSGSTDTQYF. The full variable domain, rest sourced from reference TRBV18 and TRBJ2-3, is NAGVMQNPRHLVRRRGQEARLRCSPMKGHSHVYWYRQLPEEGLKFMVYLQKENIIDESGMPKERFSAEFPKEGPSILRIQQVVRGDSAAYFCASSPSGSTDTQYFGPGTRLTVL.

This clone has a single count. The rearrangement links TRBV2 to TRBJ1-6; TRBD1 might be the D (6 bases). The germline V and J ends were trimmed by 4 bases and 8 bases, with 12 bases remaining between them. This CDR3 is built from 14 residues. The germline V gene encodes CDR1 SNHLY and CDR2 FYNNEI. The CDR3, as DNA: TGTGCCAGCAGTGCGACAGGTCAATATTCACCCCTCCACTTT. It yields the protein CASSATGQYSPLHF.

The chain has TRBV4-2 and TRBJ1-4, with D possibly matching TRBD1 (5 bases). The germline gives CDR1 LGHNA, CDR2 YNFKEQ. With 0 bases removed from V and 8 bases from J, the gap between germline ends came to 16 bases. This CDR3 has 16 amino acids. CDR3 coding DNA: TGTGCCAGCAGCCAAGACGGGGGTCCGGGGGAGGAAAAACTGTTTTTT. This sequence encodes CASSQDGGPGEEKLFF.

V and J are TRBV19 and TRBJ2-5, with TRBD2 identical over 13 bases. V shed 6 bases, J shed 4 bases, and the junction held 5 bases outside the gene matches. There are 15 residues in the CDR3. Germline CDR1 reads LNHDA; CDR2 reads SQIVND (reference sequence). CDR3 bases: TGTGCCAGTAGCACTAGCGGGGGGGCTGGAGAGACCCAGTACTTC. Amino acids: CASSTSGGAGETQYF.

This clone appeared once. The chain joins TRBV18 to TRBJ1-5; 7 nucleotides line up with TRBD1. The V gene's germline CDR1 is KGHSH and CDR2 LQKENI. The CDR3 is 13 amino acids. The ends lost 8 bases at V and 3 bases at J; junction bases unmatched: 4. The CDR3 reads CASTGQTNQPQHF. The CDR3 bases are TGTGCCAGCACGGGACAGACCAATCAGCCCCAGCATTTT.

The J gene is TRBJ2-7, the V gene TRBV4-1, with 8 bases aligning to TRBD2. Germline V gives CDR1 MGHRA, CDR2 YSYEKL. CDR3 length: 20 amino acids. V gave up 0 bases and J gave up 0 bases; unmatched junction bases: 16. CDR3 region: CASSQERLAGSGASSYEQYF. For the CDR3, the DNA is TGCGCCAGCAGCCAAGAAAGGTTAGCGGGAAGTGGGGCCAGCTCCTACGAGCAGTACTTC.

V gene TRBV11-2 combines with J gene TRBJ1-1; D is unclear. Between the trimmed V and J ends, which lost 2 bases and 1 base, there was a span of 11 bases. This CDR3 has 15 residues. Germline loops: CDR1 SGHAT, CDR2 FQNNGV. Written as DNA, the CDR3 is TGTGCCAGCAGCTTATTCGAGAATACGAACACTGAAGCTTTCTTT. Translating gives CASSLFENTNTEAFF.

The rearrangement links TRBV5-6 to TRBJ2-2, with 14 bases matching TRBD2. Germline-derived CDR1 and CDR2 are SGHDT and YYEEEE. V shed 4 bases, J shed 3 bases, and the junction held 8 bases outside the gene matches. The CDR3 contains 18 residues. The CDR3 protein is CASSAARTSGRYTGELFF. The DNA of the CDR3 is TGTGCCAGCAGCGCGGCTCGGACTAGCGGGAGGTACACCGGGGAGCTGTTTTTT.

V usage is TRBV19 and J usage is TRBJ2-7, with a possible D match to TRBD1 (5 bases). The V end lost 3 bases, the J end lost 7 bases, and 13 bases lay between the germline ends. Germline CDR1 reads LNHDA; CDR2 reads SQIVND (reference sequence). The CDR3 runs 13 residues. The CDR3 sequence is CASSIQGLGEQYF. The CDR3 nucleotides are TGTGCCAGTAGTATCCAGGGCCTTGGAGAGCAGTACTTC.